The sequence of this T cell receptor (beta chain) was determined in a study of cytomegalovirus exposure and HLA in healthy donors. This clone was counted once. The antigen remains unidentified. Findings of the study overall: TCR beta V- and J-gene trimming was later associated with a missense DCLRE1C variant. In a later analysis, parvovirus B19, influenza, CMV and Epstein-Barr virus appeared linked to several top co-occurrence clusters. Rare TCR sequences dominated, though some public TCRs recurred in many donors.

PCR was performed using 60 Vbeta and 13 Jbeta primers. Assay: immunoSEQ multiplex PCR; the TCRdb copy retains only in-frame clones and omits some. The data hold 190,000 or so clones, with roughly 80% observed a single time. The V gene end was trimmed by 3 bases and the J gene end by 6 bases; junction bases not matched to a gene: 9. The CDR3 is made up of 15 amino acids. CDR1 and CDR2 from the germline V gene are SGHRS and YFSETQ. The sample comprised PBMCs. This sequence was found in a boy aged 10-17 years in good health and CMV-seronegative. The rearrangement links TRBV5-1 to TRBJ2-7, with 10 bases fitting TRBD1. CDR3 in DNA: TGCGCCAGCAGCTCGTGGGGGACAGGGGAATTCGAGCAGTACTTC. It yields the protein CASSSWGTGEFEQYF. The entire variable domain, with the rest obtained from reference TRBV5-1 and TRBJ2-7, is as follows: KAGVTQTPRYLIKTRGQQVTLSCSPISGHRSVSWYQQTPGQGLQFLFEYFSETQRNKGNFPGRFSGRQFSNSRSEMNVSTLELGDSALYLCASSSWGTGEFEQYFGPGTRLTVT.